This passage covers 31 T cell receptor beta chains from one sample sequenced in a study of identical twins. TCRdb reprocessed the 5' RACE reads with MiXCR, giving one entry per CDR3 protein. The sample records a few hundred thousand distinct CDR3 sequences, about 13% being singletons. The data were also submitted as part of a second study, on yellow fever vaccine responses in identical twins.

The specimen sequenced was memory (CD45RO+) T cells sorted from blood. The receptors derive from a woman aged 18-29 years in good health.

In DNA, the CDR3 is TGTGCCAGCAGCTTGGGCACGGGTTCGTCCTACAATGAGCAGTTCTTC. Encoded protein: CASSLGTGSSYNEQFF. The chain links TRBV5-8 to TRBJ2-1, with D unclear. The CDR3 loop spans 16 amino acids. Trimming shortened V by 0 bases and J by 1 base, and 11 bases separated the two germline ends. Germline V gene sequence: CDR1 SGHTS, CDR2 YDEGEE.

The J gene is TRBJ1-5, the V gene TRBV5-1; 7 nucleotides match TRBD1. The V and J ends lost 4 bases and 3 bases, in that order; junction bases with no gene match: 4. Germline values: CDR1 SGHRS, CDR2 YFSETQ. This CDR3 is built from 14 residues. The CDR3 sequence: CASSEGQPNQPQHF. The CDR3 region has the DNA TGCGCCAGCAGCGAGGGACAGCCCAATCAGCCCCAGCATTTT.

This sequence joins TRBV19 and TRBJ2-7; a weak D match, TRBD1 (6 bases). CDR3 length: 14 residues. V was shortened by 4 bases and J by 3 bases, with 13 bases between the two germline ends. Germline CDR1 reads LNHDA; CDR2 reads SQIVND (reference sequence). This CDR3 reads CASSRLDSSYEQYF. The CDR3 coding sequence is TGTGCCAGTAGTAGGCTGGACAGTAGCTACGAGCAGTACTTC.

This chain connects TRBV14 to TRBJ1-2; D may be TRBD1 (5 bases). The V gene lost 7 bases and the J gene lost 7 bases, with 19 bases spanning the gap. Per germline, CDR1 SGHDN and CDR2 FVKESK. The CDR3 spans 14 residues. The CDR3 sequence: CASTPGGVASGYTF. In DNA, the CDR3 is TGTGCCAGCACCCCCGGGGGGGTCGCGAGTGGCTACACCTTC.

The chain has TRBV29-1 and TRBJ2-1, with 11 bases identical to TRBD1. CDR3 size: 14 residues. Germline loops: CDR1 SQVTM, CDR2 ANQGSEA. The junction had 7 bases not matched to a gene; V was cut back by 6 bases and J by 6 bases. The DNA for the CDR3 is TGCAGCGTCCCCTCCGGGACAGGGGGCAATGAGCAGTTCTTC. Translating it yields CSVPSGTGGNEQFF.

The J gene is TRBJ1-5, the V gene TRBV10-3; 7 bases are shared with TRBD1. The V and J ends lost 3 bases and 1 base, in that order; junction bases with no gene match: 6. The CDR3 contains 16 residues. Germline assignment: CDR1 ENHRY and CDR2 SYGVKD. The CDR3 loop reads CAISEKGAGSNQPQHF. The CDR3 bases are TGTGCCATCAGTGAAAAGGGGGCAGGCAGCAATCAGCCCCAGCATTTT.

V is TRBV27 and J is TRBJ2-7; D is possibly TRBD1 (5 bases). The ends were cut back, 2 bases at V and 2 bases at J, with 10 bases in the middle. The germline V gene encodes CDR1 MNHEY and CDR2 SMNVEV (reference sequence). The length of the CDR3 is 14 residues. The CDR3 region has the DNA TGTGCCAGCAGTTTAGGCGCAGGGACCTACGAGCAGTACTTC. Protein sequence: CASSLGAGTYEQYF.

This clonotype has only a few counts. The chain links TRBV27 to TRBJ2-5; possibly TRBD1 for D (5 bases). This CDR3 is 13 amino acids long. Germline lookup yields CDR1 MNHEY and CDR2 SMNVEV (reference sequence). V was shortened by 6 bases and J by 2 bases, with 10 bases between the two germline ends. CDR3 region: CASRRQIQETQYF. As DNA, the CDR3 is TGTGCCAGCAGGCGACAGATACAAGAGACCCAGTACTTC.

This clonotype was detected ten times or more. V gene TRBV29-1 combines with J gene TRBJ2-3; D gene uncertain. The CDR3 spans 12 residues. Trimming took 1 base from V and 4 from J, leaving 6 bases between them. In germline, CDR1 is SQVTM, CDR2 ANQGSEA. The CDR3 coding sequence is TGCAGCGTTGAAGCTATGGCAGATACGCAGTATTTT. Residues: CSVEAMADTQYF.

The chain links TRBV5-8 to TRBJ2-7; D is unclear. Germline V gene lookup returns CDR1 SGHTS and CDR2 YDEGEE. The V end lost 0 bases, the J end lost 4 bases, and 14 bases lay between the germline ends. The CDR3 loop spans 15 amino acids. Written as DNA, the CDR3 is TGTGCCAGCAGCTTGGTAACCGTGGGGTTTTACGAGCAGTACTTC. It translates to CASSLVTVGFYEQYF.

This clonotype was counted at least ten times. This sequence joins TRBV6-4 and TRBJ2-1; perhaps D is TRBD1 or TRBD2 (5 bases each). Trimming removed 2 bases from V and 3 bases from J, with 8 bases in between. The CDR3 has 14 residues. Germline lookup yields CDR1 MRHNA and CDR2 SNTAGT. DNA of the CDR3: TGTGCCAGCAGTGACGGGACGGACTACAATGAGCAGTTCTTC. Its protein is CASSDGTDYNEQFF.

V is TRBV2 and J is TRBJ1-4; D gene uncertain. CDR3 length equals 12 residues. With 7 bases removed from V and 8 bases from J, the gap between germline ends came to 11 bases. In germline, CDR1 is SNHLY, CDR2 FYNNEI. The DNA of the CDR3 is TGTGCCAGCATGGGTGCCGGGGAAAAACTGTTTTTT. It yields the protein CASMGAGEKLFF.

This clonotype was seen a few times. This rearrangement joins TRBV5-4 to TRBJ1-6; no reliable D call. V lost 2 bases and J lost 7, with 13 bases in between. The CDR3 runs 15 residues. The germline V gene has CDR1 SGHNT and CDR2 YYREEE (reference sequence). The CDR3 DNA follows: TGTGCCAGCAGCTTAGGTGTACTTCGGAATTCACCCCTCCACTTT. It yields the protein CASSLGVLRNSPLHF. Complete variable domain (other parts from reference TRBV5-4 and TRBJ1-6): ETGVTQSPTHLIKTRGQQVTLRCSSQSGHNTVSWYQQALGQGPQFIFQYYREEENGRGNFPPRFSGLQFPNYSSELNVNALELDDSALYLCASSLGVLRNSPLHFGNGTRLTVT.

The rearrangement links TRBV28 to TRBJ1-5; D call uncertain. Germline V lookup: CDR1 MDHEN, CDR2 SYDVKM. This CDR3 comprises 13 residues. The ends were cut back, 2 bases at V and 9 bases at J, with 11 bases in the middle. DNA of the CDR3: TGTGCCAGCAGTTTAGTAGGCCCGGGGCCCCAGCATTTT. Its protein is CASSLVGPGPQHF.

This clonotype was picked up many times. V and J are TRBV12-3 or TRBV12-4 and TRBJ1-2, with TRBD1 as a possible D gene (5 bases). The germline V and J ends were trimmed by 3 bases and 10 bases, with 12 bases remaining between them. The length of the CDR3 is 12 residues. The CDR3 bases are TGTGCCAGCAGTTTCGGGACCTCTTCCTACACCTTC. Its translation: CASSFGTSSYTF.

The CDR3 region has the DNA TGTGCCAGCAGGAAGGACAGTTTCTCCTACGAGCAGTACTTC. It yields the protein CASRKDSFSYEQYF. J is TRBJ2-7 and V is TRBV6-1, with a weak D call TRBD1 (6 bases). The germline gives CDR1 MNHNS, CDR2 SASEGT. V was shortened by 6 bases and J by 0 bases, with 12 bases between the two germline ends. CDR3 size: 14 residues.

V usage is TRBV7-2 and J usage is TRBJ2-7; 7 positions match TRBD2. The CDR3 length is 14 residues. Germline V gene sequence: CDR1 SGHTA, CDR2 FQGNSA. Trimming at V came to 7 bases and at J to 0 bases, leaving 6 bases not matched to a gene. The CDR3 reads CASKTLAASYEQYF. The CDR3 DNA follows: TGTGCCAGCAAAACTCTAGCGGCCTCCTACGAGCAGTACTTC.

In its sample, this clonotype was seen a few times. CDR3 loop: CASRRGQGSDTQYF. CDR3 DNA: TGCGCCAGCAGACGCGGACAGGGCTCAGATACGCAGTATTTT. V and J are TRBV5-1 and TRBJ2-3, with 8 nucleotides matching TRBD1. The CDR3 contains 14 residues. J lost 4 bases, V lost 5 bases, and 6 bases had no gene match. CDR1 and CDR2 (germline): SGHRS, YFSETQ.

This clonotype was recorded at least ten times. The chain carries TRBV12-3 or TRBV12-4 and TRBJ1-5; 7 positions agree with TRBD1. V was pared by 7 bases and J by 0 bases, with 6 bases of the junction left unmatched. This CDR3 is 15 amino acids long. The CDR3 spells CASTRDRNSNQPQHF. The CDR3 coding sequence is TGTGCCAGCACACGGGACAGAAATAGCAATCAGCCCCAGCATTTT.

This chain uses TRBV28 with TRBJ2-1; 9 bases match TRBD2. CDR1 and CDR2 (germline): MDHEN, SYDVKM. The CDR3 totals 15 residues. Unmatched junction bases numbered 12, after V lost 7 bases and J lost 8 bases. CDR3: CASTLRRGGIYEQFF. The CDR3 nucleotides read TGTGCCAGCACCCTAAGGCGGGGGGGCATCTATGAGCAGTTCTTC.

V is TRBV29-1 and J is TRBJ2-1; TRBD1 matches 10 bases. CDR3 length equals 15 residues. After removal of 5 bases from V and 6 bases from J, the junction contained 10 bases not matched to a gene. CDR1 SQVTM and CDR2 ANQGSEA come from the germline V gene. CDR3 nucleotide sequence: TGCAGCGTTCCAAAGGGGGGGACAGGGGCCAATGAGCAGTTCTTC. The encoded protein is CSVPKGGTGANEQFF.

This clonotype has a count of ten or more. The chain carries TRBV14 and TRBJ2-3; D tentatively reads TRBD1 or TRBD2 (5 bases each). V was clipped by 0 bases and J by 1 base, with 11 bases between them. The CDR3 totals 16 residues. Germline lookup yields CDR1 SGHDN and CDR2 FVKESK. Written as DNA, the CDR3 is TGTGCCAGCAGCCAAGATCGGGGCAGTCGCACAGATACGCAGTATTTT. It codes for CASSQDRGSRTDTQYF.

The V call is TRBV7-9, the J call TRBJ2-5; D might be TRBD1 (8 bases). V was trimmed by 0 bases and J by 5 bases, leaving 19 bases between them. The length of the CDR3 is 17 residues. From germline, CDR1 is SEHNR and CDR2 FQNEAQ (reference sequence). The chain's CDR3 is CASSLAGGTGRQETQYF. The CDR3 coding sequence is TGTGCCAGCAGCTTAGCGGGGGGGACAGGTCGCCAGGAGACCCAGTACTTC. The full variable domain, completed using reference TRBV7-9 and TRBJ2-5, is DTGVSQNPRHKITKRGQNVTFRCDPISEHNRLYWYRQTLGQGPEFLTYFQNEAQLEKSRLLSDRFSAERPKGSFSTLEIQRTEQGDSAMYLCASSLAGGTGRQETQYFGPGTRLLVL.

The gene calls are TRBV4-2 and TRBJ2-5; 10 bases map to TRBD2. The trim removed 2 bases at V and 4 bases at J, leaving 7 bases unmatched. The CDR3 has 16 amino acids. Germline V gene data show CDR1 as LGHNA and CDR2 as YNFKEQ. CDR3: CASSQNLAGAGETQYF. CDR3 nucleotides: TGTGCCAGCAGCCAAAATCTAGCGGGAGCCGGAGAGACCCAGTACTTC.

In this sample, this clonotype turned up a few times. This chain links TRBV18 with TRBJ2-7, with D perhaps TRBD1 or TRBD2 (6 bases each). Trimming left V 4 bases short and J 6 bases short, with 10 bases between. CDR1 and CDR2 from the germline V gene are KGHSH and LQKENI. This CDR3 spans 12 amino acids. CDR3 bases: TGTGCCAGCTCACAAGAGGGGGGCGAGCAGTACTTC. Its translation: CASSQEGGEQYF.

This clonotype was seen repeatedly, ten times or more. The rearrangement joins TRBV12-3 or TRBV12-4 to TRBJ2-1; D uncertain. The CDR3 covers 13 residues. V lost 3 bases to trimming and J lost 6 bases, with 9 bases between them. CDR3 coding DNA: TGTGCCAGCAGTTTGGCGACAATCAATGAGCAGTTCTTC. Amino acids: CASSLATINEQFF.

In its sample, this clonotype was seen a few times. The chain combines TRBV6-4 with TRBJ2-3; 8 bases line up with TRBD2. Trimming cost V 3 bases and J 0 bases; bases outside gene matches: 2. This CDR3 spans 15 amino acids. From germline, CDR1 is MRHNA and CDR2 SNTAGT. CDR3 region: CASSESGGSTDTQYF. The CDR3, as DNA: TGTGCCAGCAGTGAGTCGGGGGGGAGCACAGATACGCAGTATTTT.

The chain combines TRBV12-5 with TRBJ2-1; 8 nucleotides agree with TRBD2. With V trimmed by 0 bases and J by 5 bases, 9 bases remained unmatched. Germline CDR1 LGHNT, CDR2 FRNRAP. The CDR3 contains 17 residues. The CDR3 coding sequence is TGTGCTAGTGGTTTGGTACTGTTGGCGGGGGGTCACAATGAGCAGTTCTTC. It encodes CASGLVLLAGGHNEQFF.

V is TRBV5-6 and J is TRBJ2-1, with D uncertain. CDR3 length equals 16 residues. Trimming pared 0 bases from V and 0 bases from J, leaving 10 bases between. Germline V gives CDR1 SGHDT, CDR2 YYEEEE. The CDR3 DNA reads as TGTGCCAGCAGCTTGGTGGCGGCCCGCTCCTACAATGAGCAGTTCTTC. It yields the protein CASSLVAARSYNEQFF.

As concerns this clonotype: At one end, the junction sequence differs from germline, possibly due to a read error. The CDR3 nucleotides read TGTGCCATCAGCTCGACCGTAGATACGCAGTATTTT. The encoded protein is CAISSTVDTQYF. The chain recombines TRBV5-5 with TRBJ2-3, with D unresolved. Germline V gene data show CDR1 as SGHKS and CDR2 as YYEKEE (reference sequence). The CDR3 is 12 residues long.

The V and J genes are TRBV4-3 and TRBJ2-1; 12 bases are a match to TRBD2. J lost 6 bases, V lost 4 bases, and 7 bases had no gene match. Germline CDR1 reads LGHNA; CDR2 reads YSLEER. The CDR3 has 16 amino acids. The CDR3 DNA sequence: TGCGCCAGCAGCCGTCGAGGGACTAGCGGGCCCAATGAGCAGTTCTTC. Residues: CASSRRGTSGPNEQFF.